The clone carrying this TCR beta chain has more than one count but fewer than ten. The data derive from a study of CD8+ T cells in alopecia areata. Treatment denoted: oral pan-JAK inhibitor, 5-10 mg twice daily. V shed 3 bases, J shed 2 bases, and the junction held 4 bases outside the gene matches. Per germline, CDR1 SQVTM and CDR2 ANQGSEA. The CDR3 extends over 15 amino acids. RNA extraction was followed by reverse transcription into cDNA, which acted as the sequencing template. This table comes from immunoSEQ multiplex PCR, and its TCRdb copy is limited to in-frame clones, with some not included. The table includes about 250,000 clones, 60% detected once.

This TCR was recovered from a human donor with alopecia areata. The sample in question was CD4+ T cells sorted from blood, obtained at week 52, from a patient treated with tofacitinib. The chain links TRBV29-1 to TRBJ2-3, with 11 bases aligning to TRBD2. CDR3 DNA: TGCAGCGTTGAGGGGACTAGCGGAACCACAGATACGCAGTATTTT. Its translation: CSVEGTSGTTDTQYF.